This record looks at one TCR beta chain sequence and its context. This entry comes from a study of blood T cell repertoires in COVID-19. As for the study in general: T cells, B-cell-depleted T cells, or PBMCs provided the cDNA or gDNA that served as material.

Original data processing: Estimated nucleated cell counts came from reference gene primer amplification. The repertoire was sequenced with immunoSEQ multiplex PCR; TCRdb's copy has only in-frame clones and lacks some. V and J calls and clone size are given by that table; D and trimming were obtained from the DNA. The sample has under 250,000 clones, about 82% seen once. CDR1 is GTSNPN, CDR2 SVGIG, per germline (reference sequence). The V and J ends lost 3 bases and 0 bases respectively, with 18 bases between them. This CDR3 is built from 16 residues. Material for sequencing was PBMCs or T cells enriched from blood (not recorded which). J is TRBJ2-7 and V is TRBV30; D uncertain. This receptor was identified in a woman aged 50 to 60 with acute COVID-19. The CDR3 loop reads CAWRTTSMGVSYEQYF. DNA for the CDR3: TGTGCCTGGAGAACAACATCTATGGGCGTCTCCTACGAGCAGTACTTC.